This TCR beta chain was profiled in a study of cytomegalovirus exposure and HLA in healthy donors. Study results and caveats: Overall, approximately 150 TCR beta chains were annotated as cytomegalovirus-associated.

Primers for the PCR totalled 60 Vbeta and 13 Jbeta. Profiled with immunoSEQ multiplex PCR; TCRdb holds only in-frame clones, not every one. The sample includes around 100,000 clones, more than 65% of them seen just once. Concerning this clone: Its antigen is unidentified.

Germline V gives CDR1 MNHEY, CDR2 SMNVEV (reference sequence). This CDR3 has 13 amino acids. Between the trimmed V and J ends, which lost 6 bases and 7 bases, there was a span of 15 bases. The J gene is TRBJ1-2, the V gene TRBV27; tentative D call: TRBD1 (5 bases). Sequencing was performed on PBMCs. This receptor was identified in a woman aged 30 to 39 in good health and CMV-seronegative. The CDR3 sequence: CASSRAGMGGYTF. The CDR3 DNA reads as TGTGCCAGCAGCCGGGCAGGGATGGGTGGCTACACCTTC.